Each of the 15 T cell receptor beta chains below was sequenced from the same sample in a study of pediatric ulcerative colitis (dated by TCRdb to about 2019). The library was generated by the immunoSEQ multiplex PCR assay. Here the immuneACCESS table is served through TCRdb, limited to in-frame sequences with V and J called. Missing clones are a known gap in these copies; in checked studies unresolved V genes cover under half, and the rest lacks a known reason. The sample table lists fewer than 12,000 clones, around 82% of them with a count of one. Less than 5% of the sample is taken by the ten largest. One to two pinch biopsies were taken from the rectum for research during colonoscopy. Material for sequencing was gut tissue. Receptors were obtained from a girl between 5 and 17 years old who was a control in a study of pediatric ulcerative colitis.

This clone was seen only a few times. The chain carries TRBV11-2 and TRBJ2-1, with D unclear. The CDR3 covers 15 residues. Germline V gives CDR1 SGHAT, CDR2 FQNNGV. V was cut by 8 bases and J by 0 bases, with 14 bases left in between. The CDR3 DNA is TGTGCCAGCGGCAGACGGACGAGCTCCTACAATGAGCAGTTCTTC. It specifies CASGRRTSSYNEQFF.

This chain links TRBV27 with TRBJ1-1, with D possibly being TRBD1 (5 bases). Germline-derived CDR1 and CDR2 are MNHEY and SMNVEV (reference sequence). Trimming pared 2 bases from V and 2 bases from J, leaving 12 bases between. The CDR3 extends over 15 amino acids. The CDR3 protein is CASSLGAQGNTEAFF. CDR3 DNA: TGTGCCAGCAGTTTAGGGGCTCAAGGTAACACTGAAGCTTTCTTT.

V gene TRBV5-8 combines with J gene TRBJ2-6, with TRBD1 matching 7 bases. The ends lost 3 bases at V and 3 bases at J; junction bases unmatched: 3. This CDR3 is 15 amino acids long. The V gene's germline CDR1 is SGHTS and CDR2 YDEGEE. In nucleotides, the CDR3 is TGTGCCAGCAGCTACGACAGGGTTGGGGCCAACGTCCTGACTTTC. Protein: CASSYDRVGANVLTF.

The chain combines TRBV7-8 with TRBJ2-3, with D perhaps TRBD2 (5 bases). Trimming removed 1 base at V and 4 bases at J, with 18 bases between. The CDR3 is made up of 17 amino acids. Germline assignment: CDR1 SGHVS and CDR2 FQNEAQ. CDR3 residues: CASSLGWLEERADTQYF. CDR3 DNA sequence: TGTGCCAGCAGCTTAGGTTGGTTGGAGGAAAGGGCAGATACGCAGTATTTT. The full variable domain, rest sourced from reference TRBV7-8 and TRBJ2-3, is GAGVSQSPRYKVAKRGQDVALRCDPISGHVSLFWYQQALGQGPEFLTYFQNEAQLDKSGLPSDRFFAERPEGSVSTLKIQRTQQEDSAVYLCASSLGWLEERADTQYFGPGTRLTVL.

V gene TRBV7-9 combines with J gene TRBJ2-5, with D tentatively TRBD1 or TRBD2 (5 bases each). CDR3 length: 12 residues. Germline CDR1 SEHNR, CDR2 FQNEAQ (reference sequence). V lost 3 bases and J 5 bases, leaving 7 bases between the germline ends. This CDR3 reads CASSFREETQYF. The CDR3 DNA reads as TGTGCCAGCAGCTTCAGGGAGGAGACCCAGTACTTC.

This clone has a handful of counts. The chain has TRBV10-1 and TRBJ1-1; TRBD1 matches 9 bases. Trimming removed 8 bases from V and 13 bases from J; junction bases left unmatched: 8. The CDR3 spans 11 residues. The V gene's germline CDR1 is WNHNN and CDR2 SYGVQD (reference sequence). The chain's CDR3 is CASGQGRERFF. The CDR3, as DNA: TGCGCCAGCGGACAGGGGAGAGAGCGTTTCTTT.

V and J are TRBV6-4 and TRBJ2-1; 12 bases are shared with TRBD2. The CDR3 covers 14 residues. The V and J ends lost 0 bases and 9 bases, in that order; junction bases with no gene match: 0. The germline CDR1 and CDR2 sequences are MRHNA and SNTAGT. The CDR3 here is CASSDSTSGSEQFF. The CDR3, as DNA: TGTGCCAGCAGTGACTCGACTAGCGGGAGTGAGCAGTTCTTC.

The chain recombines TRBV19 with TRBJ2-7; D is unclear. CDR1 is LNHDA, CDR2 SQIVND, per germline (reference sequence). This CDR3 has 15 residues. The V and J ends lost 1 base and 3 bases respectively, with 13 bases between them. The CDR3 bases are TGTGCCAGTAGTATAGGAACGGACGCATACTACGAGCAGTACTTC. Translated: CASSIGTDAYYEQYF.

The CDR3 loop reads CASSPTSGNYNEQFF. CDR3 DNA: TGTGCCAGCAGTCCTACTAGCGGGAACTACAATGAGCAGTTCTTC. This rearrangement joins TRBV9 to TRBJ2-1; 10 bases agree with TRBD2. The CDR3 length is 15 residues. Trimming removed 5 bases from V and 3 bases from J; junction bases left unmatched: 5. Germline values: CDR1 SGDLS, CDR2 YYNGEE. Combining the CDR3 with reference TRBV9 and TRBJ2-1 gives the whole variable domain DSGVTQTPKHLITATGQRVTLRCSPRSGDLSVYWYQQSLDQGLQFLIQYYNGEERAKGNILERFSAQQFPDLHSELNLSSLELGDSALYFCASSPTSGNYNEQFFGPGTRLTVL.

CDR3 DNA: TGTGCCAGCAGTGTCCGGATGGTTGGGCGTGAAAAACTGTTTTTT. This gives the protein CASSVRMVGREKLFF. The chain links TRBV6-5 to TRBJ1-4; no definite D call. Trimming stripped 5 bases from V and 7 bases from J, with 17 bases between. The germline V gene encodes CDR1 MNHEY and CDR2 SVGAGI. This CDR3 is built from 15 residues.

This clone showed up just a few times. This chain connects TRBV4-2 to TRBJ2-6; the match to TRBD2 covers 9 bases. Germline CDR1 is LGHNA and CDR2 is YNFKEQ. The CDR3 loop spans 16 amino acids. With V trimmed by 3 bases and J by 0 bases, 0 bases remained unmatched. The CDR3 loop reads CASSHSGSSGANVLTF. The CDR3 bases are TGTGCCAGCAGCCATAGCGGGAGCTCTGGGGCCAACGTCCTGACTTTC.

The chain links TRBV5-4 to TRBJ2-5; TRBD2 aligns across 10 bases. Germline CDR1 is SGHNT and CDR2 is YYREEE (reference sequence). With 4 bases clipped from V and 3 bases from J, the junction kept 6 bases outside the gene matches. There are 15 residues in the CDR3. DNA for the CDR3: TGTGCCAGCAGCCACATGAGCGGGAGGGAAGAGACCCAGTACTTC. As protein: CASSHMSGREETQYF.

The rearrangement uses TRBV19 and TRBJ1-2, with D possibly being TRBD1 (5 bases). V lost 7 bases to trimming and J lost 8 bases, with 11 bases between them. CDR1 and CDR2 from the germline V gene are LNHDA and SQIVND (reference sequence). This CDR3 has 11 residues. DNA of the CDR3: TGTGCCAGTACCACCAAGGGGGGCTACACCTTC. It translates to CASTTKGGYTF.

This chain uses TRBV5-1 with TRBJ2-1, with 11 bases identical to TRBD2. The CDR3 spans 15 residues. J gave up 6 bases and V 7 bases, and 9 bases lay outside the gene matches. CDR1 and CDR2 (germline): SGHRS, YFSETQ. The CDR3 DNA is TGCGCCAGCTTCCATAGCGGGAGGGCCGGCAATGAGCAGTTCTTC. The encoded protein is CASFHSGRAGNEQFF.

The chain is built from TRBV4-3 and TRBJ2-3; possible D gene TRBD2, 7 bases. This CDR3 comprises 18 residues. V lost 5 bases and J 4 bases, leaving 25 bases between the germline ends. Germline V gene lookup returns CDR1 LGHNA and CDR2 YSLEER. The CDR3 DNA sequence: TGCGCCAGCAGCTTTCGGGGGGCGGGAGTATTTTGGTCAGATACGCAGTATTTT. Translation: CASSFRGAGVFWSDTQYF.